This paragraph covers one TCR beta chain sequence. This clone was detected a few times. The target of this receptor is not known. Per-base quality was not reported, and no clone a single base away is much larger than it. This sample is part of a study of beta chain features in type 1 diabetes (dated by TCRdb to between 2018 and 2020). Regarding the study in general: Mean age, gender distribution, total cell number and subset yield did not differ between patients and healthy donors. Regulatory and stem cell-like memory subsets were obtained from only 8 patients and about 8 healthy donors, while naive and central memory subsets were obtained from all 28 donors. In the study, recently diagnosed type 1 diabetes patients and matched healthy donors were compared on the TCRB repertoires of their sorted circulating CD4+ T cell subsets. Across all samples, almost 110 million sorted cells were examined, and cell number per subset correlated strongly with RNA yield.

General conclusions and limits of the study: Because cDNA was sequenced instead of genomic DNA, highly expressing activated cells could be over-represented, though the groups showed no difference in activation or CD3 levels. At VDJ recombination sites, type 1 diabetes patients had fewer insertions and more deleted nucleotides, which implies abnormalities in thymic rearrangement. Shorter templates might have been favored by PCR, but patient and control samples were amplified and corrected together, so both groups would have been affected equally by any skew. Type 1 diabetes patients showed a moderate but significant shortening of TCRB CDR3 length in all four CD4+ subsets. HLA sub-analyses involved small numbers of individuals, so any influence of HLA type on TCRB rearrangement remained unresolved. The naive, central memory and regulatory TCRB repertoires appeared to resemble one another more closely among patients than among healthy donors.

From each donor, a single peripheral blood sample of around 0.12 L on average was drawn into heparinised tubes. Using a panel that included CD45RO, CCR7, CD25, CD127, CD95 and CD27, naive, central memory, regulatory and stem cell-like memory CD4+ T cells were sorted on a BD FACSAria II. A purity above 95% was achieved for all sorted populations. Right away, PBMCs were isolated by Lymphoprep density gradient centrifugation and were stained directly, with no culture step. So that batch effects would be minimized, each experiment stained and sorted samples in pairs, pairing one healthy donor with one patient. The CDR3 holds 14 amino acids from the cysteine to the phenylalanine. Of all the DNA, just the CDR3 is kept, 42 bases in frame from base 1. The germline V gene (reference sequence) gives CDR1 as GTSNPN and CDR2 as SVGIG. Trimming removed 2 bases from V and 0 bases from J, leaving 8 bases between the germline ends.

The High Capacity cDNA Reverse Transcription Kit was used to reverse transcribe all of the isolated RNA, meaning that expressed TCRB transcripts were what got sequenced. Deep immunoSEQ sequencing was performed on naive, central memory and regulatory T cell samples, with an average of about 4 million total reads per sample. Sorted cells were lysed in RLT buffer and RNA was extracted with DNase-treated RNeasy Micro or Mini kits, depending on cell number. Each cell subset was processed separately to prevent cross-contamination, with patient and healthy donor samples processed together. TCRB sequences were amplified from cDNA with the immunoSEQ multiplex PCR, producing 87-bp fragments spanning the CDR3 region. Sequencing of the amplicons was done on the Illumina HiSeq platform. On the study's bioinformatics: Synthetic template baselines were used to correct PCR bias computationally, reads within Hamming distance 2 were collapsed, and singletons that could not be merged were discarded. Reads were aligned against IMGT so that V, D and J genes, CDR3 length and insertions or deletions at six rearrangement sites could be assigned. Within each subset, clonotype counts were normalized to the number of sorted cells before true diversity and Gini coefficients were calculated with the tcR R package. Repertoire sharing was quantified using the overlap coefficient calculated on TCRB nucleotide sequences. Out-of-frame TCRB sequences from naive cells were analyzed to stand in for the pre-selection repertoire. TCRdb retrieved this table from immuneACCESS and kept in-frame rearrangements only. Not all clones are present; in checked studies, unresolved V genes account for under half, and no reason is known for the remainder. V and J calls plus clone size are reproduced from that table; the DNA served to infer D and trimming. For this sample the table gives nearly 700,000 clones, of which under 15% were detected only once. The ten largest clones capture less than 0.025% of the sample.

Recombination linked TRBV30 to TRBJ2-4; D gene: possibly TRBD2, on 5 matching bases. The clonotype comes from a man in his late teens or twenties with type 1 diabetes. Sequenced input: naive CD4+ T cells from blood. The cell subset or site label corresponds to: true naive CD4+ T cells. The CDR3 reads as follows: CAWSMRVAKNIQYF. The nucleotide sequence is TGTGCCTGGAGTATGAGGGTAGCCAAAAACATTCAGTACTTC.